There are a few counts of the clone carrying this TCR beta chain. Its antigen remains unidentified. The entry originates in a study of CD8 T cells in ankylosing spondylitis. Study results and limitations: Previously reported in reactive arthritis synovial fluid and blood were some of the motif variants. Within matched ankylosing spondylitis synovial fluid, disease-linked clones were reportedly significantly enriched. Roughly 8 highly homologous variants formed a TCR beta motif that appeared characteristic of ankylosing spondylitis blood.

CDR1 and CDR2 from the germline V gene are SGHAT and FQNNGV. V dropped 3 bases and J dropped 2; count of bases not matched to a gene: 5. The CDR3 loop spans 15 amino acids. By quantitative 5'-RACE with molecular barcodes, the TCR beta libraries were made. TCRdb re-called the 5' RACE reads through MiXCR, storing one row per CDR3 protein. The sample has a few hundred thousand distinct CDR3 sequences; 20% to 25% are singletons. The genes are TRBV11-2 and TRBJ2-3, with 7 bases identical to TRBD2. The TCR originated in a male donor with ankylosing spondylitis. The sample consisted of blood, either unsorted or a sorted T cell fraction (not recorded which). CDR3 nucleotide sequence: TGTGCCAGCAGCTTTGGGAGGGCAAACACAGATACGCAGTATTTT. Amino acids: CASSFGRANTDTQYF.